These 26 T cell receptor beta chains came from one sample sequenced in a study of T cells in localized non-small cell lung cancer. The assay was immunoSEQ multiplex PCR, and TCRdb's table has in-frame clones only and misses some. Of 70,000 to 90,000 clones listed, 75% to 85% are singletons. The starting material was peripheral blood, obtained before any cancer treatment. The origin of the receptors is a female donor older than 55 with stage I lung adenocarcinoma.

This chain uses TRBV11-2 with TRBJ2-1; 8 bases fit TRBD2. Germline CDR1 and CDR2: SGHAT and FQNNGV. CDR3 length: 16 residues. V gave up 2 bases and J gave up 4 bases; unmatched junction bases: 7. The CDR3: CASSLSGTRVYNEQFF. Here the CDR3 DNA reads TGTGCCAGCAGCTTATCCGGGACTAGGGTATACAATGAGCAGTTCTTC.

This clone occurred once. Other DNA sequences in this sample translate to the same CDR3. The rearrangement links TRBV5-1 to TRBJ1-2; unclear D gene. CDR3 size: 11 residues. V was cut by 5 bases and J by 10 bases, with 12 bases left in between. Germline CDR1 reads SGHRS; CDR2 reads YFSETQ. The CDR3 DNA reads TGCGCCAGCAGTTACCTAACGGACTACACCTTC. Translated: CASSYLTDYTF.

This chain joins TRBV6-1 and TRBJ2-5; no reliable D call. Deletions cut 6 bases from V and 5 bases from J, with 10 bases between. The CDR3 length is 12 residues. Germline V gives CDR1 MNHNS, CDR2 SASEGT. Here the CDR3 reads CASRFPGETQYF. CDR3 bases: TGTGCCAGCAGATTCCCCGGGGAGACCCAGTACTTC.

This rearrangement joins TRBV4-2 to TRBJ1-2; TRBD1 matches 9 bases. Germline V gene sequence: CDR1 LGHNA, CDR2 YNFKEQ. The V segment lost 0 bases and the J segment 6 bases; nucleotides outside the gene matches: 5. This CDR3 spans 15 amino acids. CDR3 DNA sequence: TGTGCCAGCAGCCAAGAGGTGGGACAGGGTCATGGCTACACCTTC. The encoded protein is CASSQEVGQGHGYTF.

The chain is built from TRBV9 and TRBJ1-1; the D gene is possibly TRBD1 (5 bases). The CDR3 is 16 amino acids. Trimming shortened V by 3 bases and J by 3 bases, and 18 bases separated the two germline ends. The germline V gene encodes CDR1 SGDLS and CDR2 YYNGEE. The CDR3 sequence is CASSGGTRAVDTEAFF. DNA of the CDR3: TGTGCCAGCAGCGGAGGGACGAGGGCGGTGGACACTGAAGCTTTCTTT.

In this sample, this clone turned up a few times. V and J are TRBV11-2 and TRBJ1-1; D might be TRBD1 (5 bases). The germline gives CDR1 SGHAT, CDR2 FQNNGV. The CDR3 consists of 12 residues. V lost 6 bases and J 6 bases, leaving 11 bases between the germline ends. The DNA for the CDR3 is TGTGCCAGCAGTCAACCGGGGGCTGAAGCTTTCTTT. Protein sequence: CASSQPGAEAFF.

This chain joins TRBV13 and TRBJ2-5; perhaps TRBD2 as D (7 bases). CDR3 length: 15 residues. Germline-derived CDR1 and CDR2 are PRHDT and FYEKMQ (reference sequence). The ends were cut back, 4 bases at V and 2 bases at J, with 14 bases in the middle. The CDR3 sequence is CASSYGGAEQETQYF. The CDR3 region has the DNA TGTGCCAGCAGCTATGGGGGGGCCGAGCAAGAGACCCAGTACTTC.

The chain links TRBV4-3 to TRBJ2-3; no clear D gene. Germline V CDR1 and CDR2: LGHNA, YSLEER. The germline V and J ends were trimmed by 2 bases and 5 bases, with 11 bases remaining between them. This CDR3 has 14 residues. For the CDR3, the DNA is TGCGCCAGCAGCCAATCACGTAACCGAGATACGCAGTATTTT. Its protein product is CASSQSRNRDTQYF.

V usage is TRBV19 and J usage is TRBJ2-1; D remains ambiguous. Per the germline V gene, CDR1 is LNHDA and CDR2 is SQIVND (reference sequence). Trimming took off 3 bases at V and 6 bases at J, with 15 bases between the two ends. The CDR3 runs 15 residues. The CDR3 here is CASSIDVGSRNEQFF. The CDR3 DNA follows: TGTGCCAGTAGTATTGACGTGGGGTCCCGCAATGAGCAGTTCTTC. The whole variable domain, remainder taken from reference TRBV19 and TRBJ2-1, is DGGITQSPKYLFRKEGQNVTLSCEQNLNHDAMYWYRQDPGQGLRLIYYSQIVNDFQKGDIAEGYSVSREKKESFPLTVTSAQKNPTAFYLCASSIDVGSRNEQFFGPGTRLTVL.

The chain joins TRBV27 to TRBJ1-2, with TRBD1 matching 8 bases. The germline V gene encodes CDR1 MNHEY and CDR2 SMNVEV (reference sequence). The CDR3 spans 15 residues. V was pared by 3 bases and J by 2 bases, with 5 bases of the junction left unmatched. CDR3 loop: CASSFEAGGNYGYTF. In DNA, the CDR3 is TGTGCCAGCAGTTTCGAGGCAGGGGGCAACTATGGCTACACCTTC.

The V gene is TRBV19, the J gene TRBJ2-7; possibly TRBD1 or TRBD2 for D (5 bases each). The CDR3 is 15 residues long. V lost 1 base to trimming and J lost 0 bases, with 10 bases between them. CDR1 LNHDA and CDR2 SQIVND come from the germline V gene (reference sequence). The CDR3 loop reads CASSIAGPFSYEQYF. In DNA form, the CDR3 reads TGTGCCAGTAGTATAGCGGGGCCGTTCTCCTACGAGCAGTACTTC.

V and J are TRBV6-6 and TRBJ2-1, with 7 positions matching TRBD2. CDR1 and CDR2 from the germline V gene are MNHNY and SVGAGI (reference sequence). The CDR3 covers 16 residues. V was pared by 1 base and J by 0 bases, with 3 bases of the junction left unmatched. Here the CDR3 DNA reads TGTGCCAGCAGTTACTTAGCGGGCCGCTCCTACAATGAGCAGTTCTTC. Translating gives CASSYLAGRSYNEQFF.

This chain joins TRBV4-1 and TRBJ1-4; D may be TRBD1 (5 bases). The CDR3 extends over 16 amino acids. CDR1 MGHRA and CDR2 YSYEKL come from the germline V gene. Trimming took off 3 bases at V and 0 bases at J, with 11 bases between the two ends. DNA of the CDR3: TGCGCCAGCAGCCAGGCAGGGTCTGCAACTAATGAAAAACTGTTTTTT. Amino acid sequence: CASSQAGSATNEKLFF.

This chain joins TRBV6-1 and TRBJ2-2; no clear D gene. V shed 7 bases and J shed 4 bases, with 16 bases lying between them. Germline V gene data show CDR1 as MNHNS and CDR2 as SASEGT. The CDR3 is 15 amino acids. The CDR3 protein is CASTFTTRSTGELFF. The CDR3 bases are TGTGCCAGCACCTTTACGACACGTTCCACCGGGGAGCTGTTTTTT.

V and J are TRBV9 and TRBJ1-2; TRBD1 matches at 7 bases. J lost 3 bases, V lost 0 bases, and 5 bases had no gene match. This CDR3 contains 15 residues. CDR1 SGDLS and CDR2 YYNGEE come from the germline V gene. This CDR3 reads CASSVVAGGDYGYTF. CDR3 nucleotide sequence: TGTGCCAGCAGCGTAGTAGCAGGGGGTGACTATGGCTACACCTTC. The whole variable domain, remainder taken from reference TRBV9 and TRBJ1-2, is DSGVTQTPKHLITATGQRVTLRCSPRSGDLSVYWYQQSLDQGLQFLIQYYNGEERAKGNILERFSAQQFPDLHSELNLSSLELGDSALYFCASSVVAGGDYGYTFGSGTRLTVV.

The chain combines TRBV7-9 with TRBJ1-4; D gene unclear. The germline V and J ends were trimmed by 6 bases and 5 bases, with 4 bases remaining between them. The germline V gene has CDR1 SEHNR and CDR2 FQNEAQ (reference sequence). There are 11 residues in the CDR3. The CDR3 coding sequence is TGTGCCAGCAGTCCCAATGAAAAACTGTTTTTT. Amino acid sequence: CASSPNEKLFF.

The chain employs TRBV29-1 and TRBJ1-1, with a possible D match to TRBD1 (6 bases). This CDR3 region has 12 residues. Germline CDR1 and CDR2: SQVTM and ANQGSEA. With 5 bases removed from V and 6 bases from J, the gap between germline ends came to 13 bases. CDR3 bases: TGCAGCGTTTCAGGGGCGACGGCTGAAGCTTTCTTT. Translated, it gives CSVSGATAEAFF.

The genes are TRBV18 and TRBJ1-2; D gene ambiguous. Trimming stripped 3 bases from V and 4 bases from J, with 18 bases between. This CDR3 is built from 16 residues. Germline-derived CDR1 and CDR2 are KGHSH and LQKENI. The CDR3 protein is CASSPAVGQLFYGYTF. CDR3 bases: TGTGCCAGCTCACCGGCGGTAGGGCAGTTGTTCTATGGCTACACCTTC.

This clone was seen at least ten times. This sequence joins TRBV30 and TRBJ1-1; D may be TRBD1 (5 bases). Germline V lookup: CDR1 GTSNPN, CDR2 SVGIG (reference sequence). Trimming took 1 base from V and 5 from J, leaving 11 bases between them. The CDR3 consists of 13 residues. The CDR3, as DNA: TGTGCCTGGAGTGGGGACCGTCGAACTGAAGCTTTCTTT. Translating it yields CAWSGDRRTEAFF. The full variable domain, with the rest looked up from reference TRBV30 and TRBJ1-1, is SQTIHQWPATLVQPVGSPLSLECTVEGTSNPNLYWYRQAAGRGLQLLFYSVGIGQISSEVPQNLSASRPQDRQFILSSKKLLLSDSGFYLCAWSGDRRTEAFFGQGTRLTVV.

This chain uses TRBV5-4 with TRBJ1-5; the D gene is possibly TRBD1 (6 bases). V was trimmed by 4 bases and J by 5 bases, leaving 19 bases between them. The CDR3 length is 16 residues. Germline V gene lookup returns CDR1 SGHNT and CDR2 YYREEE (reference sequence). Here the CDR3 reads CASSVGGGGVDQPQHF. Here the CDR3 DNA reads TGTGCCAGCAGCGTTGGAGGGGGTGGGGTTGATCAGCCCCAGCATTTT.

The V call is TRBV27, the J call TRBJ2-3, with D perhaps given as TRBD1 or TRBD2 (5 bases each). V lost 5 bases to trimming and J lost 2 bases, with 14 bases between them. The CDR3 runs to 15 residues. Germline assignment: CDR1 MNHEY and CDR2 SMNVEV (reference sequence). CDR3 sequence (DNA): TGTGCCAGCAGTGCATGGGGACGTAACACAGATACGCAGTATTTT. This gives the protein CASSAWGRNTDTQYF.

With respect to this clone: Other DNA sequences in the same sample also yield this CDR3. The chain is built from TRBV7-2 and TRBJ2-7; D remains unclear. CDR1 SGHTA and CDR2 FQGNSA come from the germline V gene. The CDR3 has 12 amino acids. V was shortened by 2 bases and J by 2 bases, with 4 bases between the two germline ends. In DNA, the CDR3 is TGTGCCAGCAGCTTATTCCCCTACGAGCAGTACTTC. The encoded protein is CASSLFPYEQYF.

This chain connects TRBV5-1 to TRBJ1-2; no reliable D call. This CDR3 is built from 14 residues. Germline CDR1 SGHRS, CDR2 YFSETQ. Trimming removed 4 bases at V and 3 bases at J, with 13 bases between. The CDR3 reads CASSLGRGYYGYTF. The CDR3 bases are TGCGCCAGCAGCCTGGGTCGTGGATACTATGGCTACACCTTC.

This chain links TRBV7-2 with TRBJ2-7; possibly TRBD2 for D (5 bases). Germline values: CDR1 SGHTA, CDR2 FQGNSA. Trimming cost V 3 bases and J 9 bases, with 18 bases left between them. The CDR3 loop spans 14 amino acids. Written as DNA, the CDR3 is TGTGCCAGCAGCTTTAGCGAGGCCCTACGTGGGCAGTACTTC. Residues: CASSFSEALRGQYF.

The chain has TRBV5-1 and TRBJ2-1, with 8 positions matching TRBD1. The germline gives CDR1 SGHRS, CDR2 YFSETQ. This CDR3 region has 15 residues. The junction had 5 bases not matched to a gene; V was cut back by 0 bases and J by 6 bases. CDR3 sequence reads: CASSLGQGWTNEQFF. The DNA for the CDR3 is TGCGCCAGCAGCTTGGGACAGGGGTGGACCAATGAGCAGTTCTTC.

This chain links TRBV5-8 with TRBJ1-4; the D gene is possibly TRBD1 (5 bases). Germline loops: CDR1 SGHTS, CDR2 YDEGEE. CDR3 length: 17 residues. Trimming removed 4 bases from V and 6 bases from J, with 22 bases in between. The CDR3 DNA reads TGTGCCAGCAGCCCCCGGCAGGGACGGTTAGTGGATGAAAAACTGTTTTTT. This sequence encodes CASSPRQGRLVDEKLFF.